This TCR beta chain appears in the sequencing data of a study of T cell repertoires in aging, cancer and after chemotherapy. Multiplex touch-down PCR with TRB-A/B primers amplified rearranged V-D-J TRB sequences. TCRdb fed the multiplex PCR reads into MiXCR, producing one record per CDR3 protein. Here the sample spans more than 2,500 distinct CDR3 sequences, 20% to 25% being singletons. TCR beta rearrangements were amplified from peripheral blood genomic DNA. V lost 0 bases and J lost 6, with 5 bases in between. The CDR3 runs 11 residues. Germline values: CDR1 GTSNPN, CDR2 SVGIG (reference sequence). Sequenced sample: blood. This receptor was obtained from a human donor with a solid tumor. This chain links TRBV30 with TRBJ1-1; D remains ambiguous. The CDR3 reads CAWSVFAEAFF. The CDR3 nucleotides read TGTGCCTGGAGTGTCTTCGCTGAAGCTTTCTTT.